Each of the 23 T cell receptor beta chains below was sequenced from the same sample in a study of blood T cell repertoires in COVID-19. Profiled with immunoSEQ multiplex PCR; TCRdb holds only in-frame clones, not every one. The sample has approximately 75,000 clones, around 90% seen once. The sample consisted of peripheral blood. Receptors originate from a human donor in a cohort sampled during active COVID-19.

The chain recombines TRBV7-6 with TRBJ2-3; D remains ambiguous. V lost 2 bases, J lost 11 bases, and 17 bases lay in between. The CDR3 runs to 14 residues. Germline CDR1 and CDR2: SGHVS and FNYEAQ. The CDR3: CASSLSGYSVRQYF. DNA for the CDR3: TGTGCCAGCAGCTTATCCGGGTACTCCGTAAGGCAGTATTTT.

The J gene is TRBJ1-5, the V gene TRBV6-5; D gene uncertain. The CDR3 runs to 14 residues. The V end lost 2 bases, the J end lost 7 bases, and 12 bases lay between the germline ends. Germline CDR1 MNHEY, CDR2 SVGAGI. The CDR3 sequence is CASSYGKEGQPQHF. DNA for the CDR3: TGTGCCAGCAGTTACGGGAAGGAGGGCCAGCCCCAGCATTTT.

The V and J genes are TRBV6-5 and TRBJ1-6, with 9 bases fitting TRBD1. There are 15 residues in the CDR3. Germline-derived CDR1 and CDR2 are MNHEY and SVGAGI. Trimming at V came to 4 bases and at J to 14 bases, leaving 12 bases not matched to a gene. The CDR3 loop is CASSSGQGLLRALHF. The CDR3 coding sequence is TGTGCCAGCAGTTCGGGACAGGGACTCCTTCGGGCCCTCCACTTT.

This CDR3 reads CASRTRVLSGNQPQHF. The CDR3 bases are TGTGCCAGCAGAACCCGGGTCCTTAGCGGTAATCAGCCCCAGCATTTT. The V gene is TRBV2, the J gene TRBJ1-5; no clear D. Per germline, CDR1 SNHLY and CDR2 FYNNEI. Trimming removed 6 bases from V and 4 bases from J, with 19 bases in between. This CDR3 contains 16 residues.

This chain connects TRBV13 to TRBJ1-2, with 7 bases matching TRBD1. The germline V gene encodes CDR1 PRHDT and CDR2 FYEKMQ (reference sequence). Trimming took 5 bases from V and 3 from J; bases not matched to a gene: 15. The CDR3 runs to 17 residues. The chain's CDR3 is CASSETGSLWYDYGYTF. For the CDR3, the DNA is TGTGCCAGCAGCGAGACAGGGAGTCTTTGGTATGACTATGGCTACACCTTC. The full variable domain, in which reference TRBV13 and TRBJ1-2 provide the parts outside the CDR3, is AAGVIQSPRHLIKEKRETATLKCYPIPRHDTVYWYQQGPGQDPQFLISFYEKMQSDKGSIPDRFSAQQFSDYHSELNMSSLELGDSALYFCASSETGSLWYDYGYTFGSGTRLTVV.

The sample holds one count of this clone. This rearrangement joins TRBV4-1 to TRBJ1-2; unclear D gene. This CDR3 spans 12 amino acids. Germline lookup yields CDR1 MGHRA and CDR2 YSYEKL. V lost 0 bases and J lost 6, with 5 bases in between. The CDR3 sequence is CASSQDSNGYTF. The CDR3 DNA is TGCGCCAGCAGCCAAGATTCTAATGGCTACACCTTC.

The chain links TRBV7-2 to TRBJ1-1; D is unclear. CDR1 SGHTA and CDR2 FQGNSA come from the germline V gene. V was shortened by 1 base and J by 1 base, with 7 bases between the two germline ends. The CDR3 has 14 amino acids. The chain's CDR3 is CASSLGPGNTEAFF. The CDR3 DNA reads TGTGCCAGCAGCTTAGGGCCAGGGAACACTGAAGCTTTCTTT. Using reference TRBV7-2 and TRBJ1-1 for the parts outside the CDR3, the full variable domain is GAGVSQSPSNKVTEKGKDVELRCDPISGHTALYWYRQSLGQGLEFLIYFQGNSAPDKSGLPSDRFSAERTGGSVSTLTIQRTQQEDSAVYLCASSLGPGNTEAFFGQGTRLTVV.

This sequence joins TRBV7-2 and TRBJ2-7; D possibly corresponds to TRBD2 (6 bases). V was pared by 5 bases and J by 6 bases, with 17 bases between. CDR1 and CDR2 from the germline V gene are SGHTA and FQGNSA. This CDR3 contains 14 residues. The CDR3 loop is CASSPGGGLGEQYF. The CDR3 DNA sequence: TGTGCCAGCAGCCCCGGCGGAGGGCTGGGCGAGCAGTACTTC. Together with reference TRBV7-2 and TRBJ2-7, the CDR3 gives the full variable domain: GAGVSQSPSNKVTEKGKDVELRCDPISGHTALYWYRQSLGQGLEFLIYFQGNSAPDKSGLPSDRFSAERTGGSVSTLTIQRTQQEDSAVYLCASSPGGGLGEQYFGPGTRLTVT.

This sequence joins TRBV6-5 and TRBJ1-5, with D tentatively TRBD1 (5 bases). V was clipped by 6 bases and J by 2 bases, with 11 bases between them. Germline loops: CDR1 MNHEY, CDR2 SVGAGI. The CDR3 runs to 14 residues. The CDR3 region has the DNA TGTGCCAGCAGACTCGGGGGAGGCAATCAGCCCCAGCATTTT. Protein product: CASRLGGGNQPQHF.

The chain recombines TRBV4-1 with TRBJ2-3; 8 bases align to TRBD2. Per germline, CDR1 MGHRA and CDR2 YSYEKL. The ends lost 3 bases at V and 3 bases at J; junction bases unmatched: 5. The CDR3 contains 15 residues. CDR3 nucleotide sequence: TGCGCCAGCAGCCACGGGGGGGCCGAAACAGATACGCAGTATTTT. The encoded protein is CASSHGGAETDTQYF.

This chain's CDR3 is CAWSVDRGMGGTQYF. CDR3 bases: TGTGCCTGGAGTGTAGACAGGGGGATGGGAGGGACCCAGTACTTC. The chain joins TRBV30 to TRBJ2-5; TRBD1 matches at 9 bases. The V and J ends lost 0 bases and 7 bases, in that order; junction bases with no gene match: 9. This CDR3 contains 15 residues. Germline lookup yields CDR1 GTSNPN and CDR2 SVGIG (reference sequence).

The J gene is TRBJ2-5, the V gene TRBV6-2 or TRBV6-3; TRBD2 matches 11 bases. V shed 5 bases, J shed 1 base, and the junction held 6 bases outside the gene matches. Germline V lookup: CDR1 MNHEY, CDR2 SVGEGT. The CDR3 totals 16 residues. The CDR3, as DNA: TGTGCCAGCAGTATTCCTAGCGGGGGGCCCCAAGAGACCCAGTACTTC. Translated: CASSIPSGGPQETQYF.

The gene calls are TRBV4-1 and TRBJ2-5; 11 nucleotides line up with TRBD1. The V segment lost 4 bases and the J segment 7 bases; nucleotides outside the gene matches: 8. In germline, CDR1 is MGHRA, CDR2 YSYEKL. This CDR3 has 15 amino acids. The CDR3 DNA is TGCGCCAGCAGCCCGGACAGGGGGCAAGCGTTGACCCAGTACTTC. It specifies CASSPDRGQALTQYF.

The V gene is TRBV27, the J gene TRBJ1-6, with 7 bases lining up with TRBD1. CDR1 MNHEY and CDR2 SMNVEV come from the germline V gene (reference sequence). V gave up 4 bases and J gave up 9 bases; unmatched junction bases: 9. The CDR3 contains 15 residues. This CDR3 reads CASSSPRDSTSPLHF. The CDR3 DNA reads as TGTGCCAGCAGTTCTCCTCGGGACAGTACTTCACCCCTCCACTTT.

Here the CDR3 DNA reads TGTGCCAGCAGTTTGGACACCCACTATGGCTACACCTTC. Its translation is CASSLDTHYGYTF. The rearrangement uses TRBV12-3 or TRBV12-4 and TRBJ1-2, with D possibly TRBD1 on 5 matching bases. This CDR3 has 13 amino acids. The V end was cut by 3 bases, the J end by 3 bases, with 8 bases between.

The chain uses TRBV27 and TRBJ2-7; maybe TRBD2 (6 bases). Germline-derived CDR1 and CDR2 are MNHEY and SMNVEV (reference sequence). This CDR3 region has 14 residues. Trimming removed 9 bases at V and 4 bases at J, with 19 bases between. The chain's CDR3 is CARPGRSPTYEQYF. In nucleotides, the CDR3 is TGTGCCAGGCCGGGGAGGTCCCCAACGTACGAGCAGTACTTC.

V and J are TRBV7-8 and TRBJ2-5, with TRBD1 matching 9 bases. The germline CDR1 and CDR2 sequences are SGHVS and FQNEAQ. This CDR3 contains 15 residues. Germline trimming cut 1 base from V and 0 bases from J; bases unmatched to any gene: 0. CDR3 sequence (DNA): TGTGCCAGCAGCTTAGGGACAGGGGACCAAGAGACCCAGTACTTC. Its protein product is CASSLGTGDQETQYF.

For this clone: Distinct nucleotide sequences in the sample also encode this CDR3. The rearrangement uses TRBV5-4 and TRBJ1-2, with 7 bases aligning to TRBD1. The CDR3 extends over 13 amino acids. The trim removed 4 bases at V and 3 bases at J, leaving 3 bases unmatched. Germline values: CDR1 SGHNT, CDR2 YYREEE (reference sequence). The CDR3 nucleotides are TGTGCCAGCAGCCTCGGACAGGACTATGGCTACACCTTC. As protein: CASSLGQDYGYTF.

V is TRBV2 and J is TRBJ1-1; tentatively, D is TRBD1 (5 bases). CDR3 length: 16 residues. Looked up from germline, CDR1 is SNHLY and CDR2 is FYNNEI. V was pared by 7 bases and J by 2 bases, with 20 bases between. The CDR3 protein is CASILQRDRINTEAFF. The CDR3 nucleotides are TGTGCCAGCATCCTTCAACGAGACAGAATAAACACTGAAGCTTTCTTT.

The rearrangement links TRBV7-2 to TRBJ2-1; 12 positions match TRBD1. CDR3 length: 16 residues. The germline V gene encodes CDR1 SGHTA and CDR2 FQGNSA. V was pared by 4 bases and J by 9 bases, with 10 bases of the junction left unmatched. CDR3 in DNA: TGTGCCAGCAGCTCCGCGGGACAGGGGGCCAGGGGTGAGCAGTTCTTC. Translating it yields CASSSAGQGARGEQFF. The whole variable domain, remainder taken from reference TRBV7-2 and TRBJ2-1, is GAGVSQSPSNKVTEKGKDVELRCDPISGHTALYWYRQSLGQGLEFLIYFQGNSAPDKSGLPSDRFSAERTGGSVSTLTIQRTQQEDSAVYLCASSSAGQGARGEQFFGPGTRLTVL.

This chain connects TRBV5-1 to TRBJ2-3; TRBD2 matches at 8 bases. Germline values: CDR1 SGHRS, CDR2 YFSETQ. The V gene end was trimmed by 0 bases and the J gene end by 3 bases; junction bases not matched to a gene: 9. The CDR3 covers 17 residues. The CDR3 bases are TGCGCCAGCAGCTTGGCGGTGGGAAGCGGGGGTACAGATACGCAGTATTTT. Its translation is CASSLAVGSGGTDTQYF.

This rearrangement joins TRBV5-4 to TRBJ2-1; 9 nucleotides align to TRBD2. Germline V lookup: CDR1 SGHNT, CDR2 YYREEE (reference sequence). V lost 0 bases, J lost 16 bases, and 5 bases stayed unmatched. The CDR3 is 12 amino acids. CDR3 nucleotide sequence: TGTGCCAGCAGCTTGGAGAGCGGGGGGAACTTCTTC. It yields the protein CASSLESGGNFF.

This chain uses TRBV3-1 (or the pseudogene TRBV3-2) with TRBJ1-1, with a possible D match to TRBD1 (5 bases). V dropped 1 base and J dropped 2 bases, with 8 bases sitting between them. Germline loops: CDR1 LGHDT, CDR2 YNNKEL (reference sequence). CDR3 size: 14 residues. The CDR3 nucleotides are TGTGCCAGCAGCCAAGTGGGGGGTAACACTGAAGCTTTCTTT. As protein: CASSQVGGNTEAFF.